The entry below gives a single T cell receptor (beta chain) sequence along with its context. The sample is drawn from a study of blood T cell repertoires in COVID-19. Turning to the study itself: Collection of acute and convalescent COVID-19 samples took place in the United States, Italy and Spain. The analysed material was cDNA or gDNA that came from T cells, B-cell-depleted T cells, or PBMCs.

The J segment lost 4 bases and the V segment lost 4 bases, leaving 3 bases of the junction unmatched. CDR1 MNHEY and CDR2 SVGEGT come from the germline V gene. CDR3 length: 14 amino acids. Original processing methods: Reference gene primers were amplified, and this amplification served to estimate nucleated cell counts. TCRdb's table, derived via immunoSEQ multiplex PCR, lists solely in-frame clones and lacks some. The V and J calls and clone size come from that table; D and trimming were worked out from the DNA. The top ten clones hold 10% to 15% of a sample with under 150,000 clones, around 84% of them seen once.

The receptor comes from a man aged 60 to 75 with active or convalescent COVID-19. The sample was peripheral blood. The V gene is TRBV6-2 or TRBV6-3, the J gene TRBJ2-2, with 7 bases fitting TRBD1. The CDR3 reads CASSWGQITGELFF. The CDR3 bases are TGTGCCAGCAGTTGGGGACAGATCACCGGGGAGCTGTTTTTT.